These 21 T cell receptor beta chains were all obtained from the same sample, sequenced in a study of blood T cells in healthy people across ages. PCR was performed a second time for about 7 to 12 cycles using a sample-barcoded 5' primer and a J-beta primer mix. TCRdb used MiXCR to reprocess the 5' RACE reads, holding one entry per CDR3 protein. The sample has roughly 800,000 distinct CDR3 sequences; roughly 53% are singletons. The sequenced material came from blood. The receptor source for this set is an elderly man in good health.

This clonotype was picked up a small number of times. The V gene is TRBV5-1, the J gene TRBJ2-3, with D possibly matching TRBD1 (6 bases). CDR1 and CDR2 (germline): SGHRS, YFSETQ. This CDR3 spans 15 amino acids. Deletions cut 4 bases from V and 2 bases from J, with 14 bases between. The CDR3 sequence is CASSVWGQPTDTQYF. In nucleotides, the CDR3 is TGCGCCAGCAGCGTTTGGGGGCAGCCCACAGATACGCAGTATTTT.

The V gene is TRBV14, the J gene TRBJ2-6; D is unclear. The CDR3 is made up of 16 amino acids. Trimming pared 4 bases from V and 0 bases from J, leaving 10 bases between. Germline-derived CDR1 and CDR2 are SGHDN and FVKESK. The CDR3 coding sequence is TGTGCCAGCAGCCCTCATTACAACTCTGGGGCCAACGTCCTGACTTTC. Its translation is CASSPHYNSGANVLTF.

The chain recombines TRBV20-1 with TRBJ2-1; TRBD1 is a possible D gene (5 bases). CDR1 DFQATT and CDR2 SNEGSKA come from the germline V gene (reference sequence). Deletions cut 0 bases from V and 5 bases from J, with 11 bases between. The CDR3 contains 14 residues. Here the CDR3 DNA reads TGCAGTGCTAGAGATTTCGCAGGGAACAATGAGCAGTTCTTC. As protein: CSARDFAGNNEQFF.

The genes are TRBV2 and TRBJ2-5, with TRBD1 matching 7 bases. With V trimmed by 4 bases and J by 2 bases, 7 bases remained unmatched. The V gene's germline CDR1 is SNHLY and CDR2 FYNNEI. The CDR3 sequence is 15 residues long. The CDR3 bases are TGTGCCAGCAGTGCAGGGGACAGAACTCAAGAGACCCAGTACTTC. The encoded protein is CASSAGDRTQETQYF.

The chain uses TRBV6-2 or TRBV6-3 and TRBJ2-5; no firm D call. This CDR3 region has 14 residues. The V and J ends lost 7 bases and 1 base respectively, with 13 bases between them. Germline V gene sequence: CDR1 MNHEY, CDR2 SVGEGT. This CDR3 reads CASTKARPQETQYF. The CDR3, as DNA: TGTGCCAGCACCAAAGCAAGGCCCCAAGAGACCCAGTACTTC.

This clonotype has more than one count but fewer than ten. This chain links TRBV11-2 with TRBJ2-1; D is unclear. The ends were cut back, 2 bases at V and 9 bases at J, with 8 bases in the middle. Germline loops: CDR1 SGHAT, CDR2 FQNNGV. The CDR3 has 12 residues. CDR3 sequence: CASSLLVSEQFF. The CDR3 DNA sequence: TGTGCCAGCAGCTTACTAGTTTCTGAGCAGTTCTTC.

V and J are TRBV5-1 and TRBJ2-7; D is tentatively TRBD1 or TRBD2 (5 bases each). The CDR3 loop spans 14 amino acids. Trimming took off 2 bases at V and 2 bases at J, with 11 bases between the two ends. The germline gives CDR1 SGHRS, CDR2 YFSETQ. The CDR3 nucleotides read TGCGCCAGCAGCTTCATGGGACCGCCCTACGAGCAGTACTTC. It is translated as CASSFMGPPYEQYF. The full variable domain, with the rest looked up from reference TRBV5-1 and TRBJ2-7, is KAGVTQTPRYLIKTRGQQVTLSCSPISGHRSVSWYQQTPGQGLQFLFEYFSETQRNKGNFPGRFSGRQFSNSRSEMNVSTLELGDSALYLCASSFMGPPYEQYFGPGTRLTVT.

The rearrangement uses TRBV7-9 and TRBJ2-5, with D possibly TRBD2 on 5 matching bases. CDR1 and CDR2 (germline): SEHNR, FQNEAQ (reference sequence). The CDR3 is 15 residues long. V lost 5 bases and J 11 bases, leaving 24 bases between the germline ends. CDR3 sequence: CASSPWASLGNEQYF. CDR3 sequence (DNA): TGTGCCAGCAGCCCTTGGGCTAGCCTCGGCAATGAGCAGTACTTC.

This clonotype was seen repeatedly, ten times or more. The chain combines TRBV20-1 with TRBJ2-1, with D possibly being TRBD2 (5 bases). This CDR3 contains 15 residues. Looked up from germline, CDR1 is DFQATT and CDR2 is SNEGSKA (reference sequence). Between the trimmed V and J ends, which lost 1 base and 0 bases, there was a span of 10 bases. The DNA for the CDR3 is TGCAGTGCTAGAGGTGAACGGGACTCCTACAATGAGCAGTTCTTC. It encodes CSARGERDSYNEQFF.

J is TRBJ2-5 and V is TRBV6-5; 13 nucleotides match TRBD2. Near its end, the DNA agrees better with TRBJ2-7, so the J call may be wrong. The CDR3 is 15 residues long. Germline CDR1 reads MNHEY; CDR2 reads SVGAGI. CDR3 DNA sequence: TGTGCCAGCAGGCCTACTAGCGGGAGGGACTACGAGCAGTACTTC. Protein: CASRPTSGRDYEQYF.

This clonotype was seen only a few times. This chain connects TRBV6-1 to TRBJ2-5; 8 bases line up with TRBD1. Trimming cost V 5 bases and J 1 base; bases outside gene matches: 9. This CDR3 is built from 16 residues. Germline CDR1 MNHNS, CDR2 SASEGT. CDR3 sequence reads: CASSQGAGIGQETQYF. CDR3 DNA: TGTGCCAGCAGTCAGGGGGCAGGGATAGGCCAAGAGACCCAGTACTTC.

This chain uses TRBV5-1 with TRBJ1-1; TRBD1 matches 8 bases. This CDR3 has 13 residues. Germline assignment: CDR1 SGHRS and CDR2 YFSETQ. V lost 4 bases and J lost 4; bases outside the gene matches: 3. The CDR3 DNA sequence: TGCGCCAGCAGCGGACAGGGTAGCACTGAAGCTTTCTTT. This sequence encodes CASSGQGSTEAFF.

This chain links TRBV10-3 with TRBJ2-5, with 7 bases matching TRBD2. The junction had 6 bases not matched to a gene; V was cut back by 0 bases and J by 2 bases. CDR1 is ENHRY, CDR2 SYGVKD, per germline. The CDR3 sequence is 16 residues long. The CDR3 here is CAISESLGLGQETQYF. CDR3 sequence (DNA): TGTGCCATCAGTGAGTCCCTTGGACTAGGACAAGAGACCCAGTACTTC.

V usage is TRBV20-1 and J usage is TRBJ2-3; the D gene is possibly TRBD2 (5 bases). Germline V gene lookup returns CDR1 DFQATT and CDR2 SNEGSKA (reference sequence). This CDR3 contains 10 residues. CDR3 loop: CSTGTDTQYF. The CDR3 nucleotides read TGCAGCACGGGGACAGATACGCAGTATTTT.

This clonotype showed up just a few times. This CDR3 reads CASSVALSAGEQETQYF. The CDR3 nucleotides read TGTGCCAGCAGCGTAGCGTTATCAGCGGGAGAGCAAGAGACCCAGTACTTC. The genes are TRBV9 and TRBJ2-5; 8 bases are shared with TRBD2. Trimming at V came to 0 bases and at J to 2 bases, leaving 9 bases not matched to a gene. The CDR3 covers 17 residues. Germline V lookup: CDR1 SGDLS, CDR2 YYNGEE. Full variable domain (outside the CDR3, taken from reference TRBV9 and TRBJ2-5): DSGVTQTPKHLITATGQRVTLRCSPRSGDLSVYWYQQSLDQGLQFLIQYYNGEERAKGNILERFSAQQFPDLHSELNLSSLELGDSALYFCASSVALSAGEQETQYFGPGTRLLVL.

The chain recombines TRBV18 with TRBJ2-7, with a tentative D call TRBD1 (5 bases). CDR3 length: 14 residues. Trimming took off 3 bases at V and 0 bases at J, with 9 bases between the two ends. CDR1 KGHSH and CDR2 LQKENI come from the germline V gene. The CDR3 loop is CASSPDTSSYEQYF. The CDR3 nucleotides read TGTGCCAGCTCACCGGACACCTCCTCCTACGAGCAGTACTTC.

This rearrangement joins TRBV6-5 to TRBJ2-3, with 9 bases that match TRBD1. Germline values: CDR1 MNHEY, CDR2 SVGAGI. The CDR3 extends over 15 amino acids. With 4 bases clipped from V and 14 bases from J, the junction kept 16 bases outside the gene matches. The CDR3: CASSSWTGDHRYAYF. The CDR3 bases are TGTGCCAGCAGTTCCTGGACAGGGGATCACAGATACGCGTATTTT.

This chain connects TRBV6-1 to TRBJ2-3; 12 bases fit TRBD2. The CDR3 has 20 residues. CDR1 is MNHNS and CDR2 is SASEGT in the germline V gene. Germline trimming cut 5 bases from V and 14 bases from J; bases unmatched to any gene: 29. In DNA form, the CDR3 reads TGTGCCAGCAGTCCCCAAGGGGGGCTAGCGGGAGGGCCGAAGCACAGAGACGCGTATTTT. Protein product: CASSPQGGLAGGPKHRDAYF.

This clonotype has more than one count but fewer than ten. The chain has TRBV7-2 and TRBJ2-3; D gene unclear. The germline V gene has CDR1 SGHTA and CDR2 FQGNSA. V dropped 5 bases and J dropped 2 bases, with 8 bases sitting between them. This CDR3 is built from 13 residues. CDR3 sequence (DNA): TGTGCCAGCAGCCTTTACTACACAGATACGCAGTATTTT. It specifies CASSLYYTDTQYF.

The chain joins TRBV20-1 to TRBJ2-1; 15 bases map to TRBD2. The CDR3 length is 17 residues. With V trimmed by 3 bases and J by 10 bases, 13 bases remained unmatched. The germline gives CDR1 DFQATT, CDR2 SNEGSKA (reference sequence). The CDR3, as DNA: TGCAGTGCTAGCCCGCCGGGACTAGCGGGGGGTTTAAAGGAGCAGTTCTTC. It is translated as CSASPPGLAGGLKEQFF.

The sample holds a few counts of this clonotype. The gene calls are TRBV7-2 and TRBJ2-7; D unclear. Trimming cost V 1 base and J 3 bases, with 10 bases left between them. The CDR3 runs 14 residues. Germline CDR1 and CDR2: SGHTA and FQGNSA. The CDR3 nucleotides are TGTGCCAGCAGCTTAGTTCACAGCTTCTACGAGCAGTACTTC. Translating it yields CASSLVHSFYEQYF.